The text below deals with one T cell receptor beta chain. Its target is not known. The data were obtained in a study of beta chain features in type 1 diabetes. Findings and limits, study-wide: Significant though moderate, a shortening of TCRB CDR3s appeared in all four CD4+ subsets of Type 1 diabetes patients.

Staining for CD45RO/CCR7/CD25/CD127/CD95/CD27 allowed sorting of CD4+ naive, central memory, regulatory and stem cell-like memory cells. Investigators reverse transcribed all isolated RNA, so they sequenced expressed TCRB transcripts. Naive, central memory and regulatory T cell samples came to a mean of approximately 4 million reads. Using immunoSEQ multiplex PCR, the repertoire was profiled, and TCRdb retains in-frame clones only, with some absent. Counted here are 85,000 to 110,000 clones, 25% to 35% occurring once; the ten biggest clones make up around 0.5%. This receptor was taken from a woman younger than 35 with type 1 diabetes. The sequencing input was central memory CD4+ T cells from blood.

The CDR3: CASSQGQGRDTEAFF. DNA of the CDR3: TGCGCCAGCAGCCAAGGCCAGGGGAGGGACACTGAAGCTTTCTTT. J is TRBJ1-1 and V is TRBV4-1, with D maybe TRBD1 (6 bases). Trimming pared 1 base from V and 3 bases from J, leaving 12 bases between. CDR1 and CDR2 (germline): MGHRA, YSYEKL. The CDR3 totals 15 residues.